This T cell receptor beta chain appears in the sequencing data of a study of blood T cell repertoires in COVID-19. Study-wide background: Samples taken during acute and convalescent COVID-19 were collected in the United States, Italy and Spain. PBMCs, B-cell-depleted T cells, or T cells were the source of the cDNA or gDNA that made up the material.

Original handling: Amplification with reference gene primers provided the estimates of nucleated cell counts. Assay: immunoSEQ multiplex PCR; the TCRdb copy retains only in-frame clones and omits some. The D gene and trimming were derived from the DNA, and the V and J assignments and clone size from that table. The sample lists a few hundred thousand clones, 65% to 85% occurring once. The CDR3 runs to 15 residues. CDR1 and CDR2 from the germline V gene are GTSNPN and SVGIG (reference sequence). The trim removed 1 base at V and 4 bases at J, leaving 9 bases unmatched. Material: peripheral blood. The receptor was isolated from a woman aged 80 or older with acute or convalescent COVID-19. The chain recombines TRBV30 with TRBJ2-7; TRBD1 matches 8 bases. The chain's CDR3 is CAWSGHQGAAYEQYF. The DNA of the CDR3 is TGTGCCTGGAGTGGGCATCAGGGGGCGGCTTACGAGCAGTACTTC.